Detailed here is one TCR beta chain. There is no known antigen for this receptor. No base qualities exist here, and no much larger clone lies one base off it. This sample was included in a study of OX40 agonist ivuxolimab in advanced cancers. At the level of the whole study: Ivuxolimab was a fully human IgG2 agonistic monoclonal antibody targeting the costimulatory receptor OX40 (CD134). The paper covers the monotherapy dose-escalation part of the phase I ivuxolimab trial, which included N ≈ 57 patients. The point of sequencing TCRbeta in the periphery was to test whether ivuxolimab changed TCR sequence diversity and drove clonal T-cell expansion. Of the 50 to 55 dose-escalation patients, hepatocellular carcinoma was present in approximately 20, melanoma in approximately 15, renal cell carcinoma in 9 and head and neck cancer in 9. A male proportion of 82.7% and a mean age of approximately 62 years, ranging from 23 to 79, were recorded for the dose-escalation cohort. Intravenous ivuxolimab was administered to patients every 2 weeks at six dose levels: 0.01, 0.1, 0.3, 1.5, 3 and 10 mg/kg. Prior anti-PD-1, anti-PD-L1 or anti-CTLA-4 therapy was permitted, and less than 45% of dose-escalation patients had received checkpoint inhibitors. Partial responses were achieved by three dose-escalation patients, of whom one had hepatocellular carcinoma and two had cutaneous melanoma.

The trial excluded patients who had a history of autoimmune disease or were on systemic immunosuppression. In every dose cohort, peripheral blood was drawn for TCR sequencing at baseline, cycle 4 day 1, and cycle 7 day 1. Samples were obtained from an open-label, multicenter, first-in-human phase I dose-escalation trial of ivuxolimab. Adults with locally advanced or metastatic melanoma, renal cell carcinoma, hepatocellular carcinoma or head and neck squamous cell carcinoma were enrolled in the trial. Before TCR sequencing, CD4+ T cells and CD8+ T cells from peripheral blood were sorted into separate populations. Genomic DNA was extracted from sorted cells for sequencing of the TCRbeta CDR3 region. The immunoSEQ Assay was used to sequence the TCRbeta CDR3 regions. As stored in TCRdb, this immuneACCESS dataset retains in-frame rearrangements with V and J assigned. A fraction of the clones does not appear; measured against another copy, unresolved V genes explain less than half of the discrepancy, and the remainder lacks a known reason. Here the sample has about 75,000 clones; roughly 84% occur a single time. The ten largest make up roughly 17% of the sample.

Results the study describes overall, beyond this receptor: Low levels of normalized T-cell clonal expansion were also seen in some patients who did not respond. Clonal expansion of both CD4+ and CD8+ blood T cells was observed from baseline to week 6 at doses 0.1 to 3.0 mg/kg. In the 0.1-3.0 mg/kg groups, partial responders were among the patients with the lowest normalized peripheral clonal expansion, particularly in CD8+ T cells. After ivuxolimab, more expanded clones were found on average in CD8+ T cells than in CD4+ T cells. The antigen specificity of the peripheral T cells that underwent clonal expansion was not determined.

CDR1 SGHRS and CDR2 YFSETQ are derived from the germline V gene. V gives up 1 base and J gives up 4 bases, and the segment between their germline ends measures 9 bases. Measured from the cysteine to the phenylalanine, the CDR3 is 14 residues long. The kept DNA is CDR3 alone, 42 bases in frame from the first base. The specimen was CD4+ or CD8+ T cells sorted from blood, collected in a trial of the OX40 agonist ivuxolimab. The rearranged chain carries TRBV5-1 and TRBJ1-3; no D gene can be assigned with confidence. The sequence was obtained from an adult with an advanced solid tumor such as melanoma, head and neck, liver or kidney cancer. DNA sequence: TGCGCCAGCAGCTTGTCGGGAGGAGGAAACACCATATATTTT. Its translation is CASSLSGGGNTIYF.